The entry below gives a single T cell receptor beta chain sequence along with its context. How the authors handled the data: Estimates of nucleated cell counts were drawn from the amplification of reference gene primers. Using immunoSEQ multiplex PCR, the repertoire was profiled, and TCRdb retains in-frame clones only, with some absent. V, J and clone size reflect that table, while D and trimming were determined from the DNA. This repertoire shows about 120,000 clones, about 80% found once; its top ten account for roughly 17%. The record originates from a study of blood T cell repertoires in COVID-19. Overall study context: The study drew acute and convalescent COVID-19 samples from the United States, Italy and Spain. The analysed material was cDNA or gDNA that came from T cells, B-cell-depleted T cells, or PBMCs.

The trim removed 1 base at V and 5 bases at J, leaving 14 bases unmatched. In germline, CDR1 is LGHNA, CDR2 YSLEER. CDR3 length equals 18 residues. The rearrangement uses TRBV4-3 and TRBJ2-1; TRBD2 matches 7 bases. Sequenced sample: peripheral blood. This TCR derives from a man in his sixties with active or convalescent COVID-19. The CDR3: CASSQGWAVGGGNNEQFF. The CDR3 region has the DNA TGCGCCAGCAGCCAAGGATGGGCAGTGGGGGGGGGAAACAATGAGCAGTTCTTC.